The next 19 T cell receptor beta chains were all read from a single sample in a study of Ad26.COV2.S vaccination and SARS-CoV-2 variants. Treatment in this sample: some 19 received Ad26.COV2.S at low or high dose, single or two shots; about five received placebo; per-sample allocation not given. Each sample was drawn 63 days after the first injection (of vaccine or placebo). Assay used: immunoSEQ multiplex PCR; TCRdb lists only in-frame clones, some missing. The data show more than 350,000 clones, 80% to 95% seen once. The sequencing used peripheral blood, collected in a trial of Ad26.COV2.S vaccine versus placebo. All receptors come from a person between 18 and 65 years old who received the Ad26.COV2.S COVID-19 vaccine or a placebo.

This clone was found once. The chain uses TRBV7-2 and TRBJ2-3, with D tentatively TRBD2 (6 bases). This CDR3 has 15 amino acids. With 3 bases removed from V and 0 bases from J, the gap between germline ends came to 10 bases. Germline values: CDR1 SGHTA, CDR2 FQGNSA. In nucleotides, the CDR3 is TGTGCCAGCAGCTTTGCCGGGGGTAGCACAGATACGCAGTATTTT. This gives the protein CASSFAGGSTDTQYF. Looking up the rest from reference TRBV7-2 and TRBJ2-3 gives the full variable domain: GAGVSQSPSNKVTEKGKDVELRCDPISGHTALYWYRQSLGQGLEFLIYFQGNSAPDKSGLPSDRFSAERTGGSVSTLTIQRTQQEDSAVYLCASSFAGGSTDTQYFGPGTRLTVL.

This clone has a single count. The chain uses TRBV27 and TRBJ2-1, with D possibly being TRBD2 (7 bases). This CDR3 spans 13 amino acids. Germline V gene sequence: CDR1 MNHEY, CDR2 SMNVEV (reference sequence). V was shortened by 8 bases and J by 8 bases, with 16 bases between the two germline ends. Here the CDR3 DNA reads TGTGCCAGCTGGAGGGGCGGGGGCGATGAGCAGTTCTTC. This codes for CASWRGGGDEQFF.

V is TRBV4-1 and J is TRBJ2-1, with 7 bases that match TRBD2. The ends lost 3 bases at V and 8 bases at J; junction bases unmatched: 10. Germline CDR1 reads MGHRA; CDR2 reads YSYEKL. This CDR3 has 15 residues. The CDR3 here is CASSHQRRESDEQFF. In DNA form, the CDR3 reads TGCGCCAGCAGCCATCAAAGGCGGGAGTCCGATGAGCAGTTCTTC.

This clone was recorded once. CDR3: CASSYWERVTNYGYTF. In DNA, the CDR3 is TGTGCCAGCAGTTATTGGGAAAGAGTGACTAACTATGGCTACACCTTC. The chain is built from TRBV6-2 or TRBV6-3 and TRBJ1-2; D is ambiguous. V was cut by 3 bases and J by 0 bases, with 14 bases left in between. CDR3 size: 16 residues. The germline V gene has CDR1 MNHEY and CDR2 SVGEGT.

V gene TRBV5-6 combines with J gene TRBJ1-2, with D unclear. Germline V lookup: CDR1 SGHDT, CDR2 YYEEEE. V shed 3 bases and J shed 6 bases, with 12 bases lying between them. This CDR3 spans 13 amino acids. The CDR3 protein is CASSSSLGNGYTF. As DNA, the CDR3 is TGTGCCAGCAGCTCGAGCCTAGGGAATGGCTACACCTTC. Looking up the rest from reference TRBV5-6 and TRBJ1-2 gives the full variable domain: DAGVTQSPTHLIKTRGQQVTLRCSPKSGHDTVSWYQQALGQGPQFIFQYYEEEERQRGNFPDRFSGHQFPNYSSELNVNALLLGDSALYLCASSSSLGNGYTFGSGTRLTVV.

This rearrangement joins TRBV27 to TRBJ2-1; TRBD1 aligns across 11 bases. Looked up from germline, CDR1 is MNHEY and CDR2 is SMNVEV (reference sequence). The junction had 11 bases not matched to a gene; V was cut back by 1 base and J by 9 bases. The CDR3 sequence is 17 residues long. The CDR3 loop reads CASSLYFWDRGRVEQFF. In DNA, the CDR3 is TGTGCCAGCAGTTTATATTTTTGGGACAGGGGGAGGGTTGAGCAGTTCTTC.

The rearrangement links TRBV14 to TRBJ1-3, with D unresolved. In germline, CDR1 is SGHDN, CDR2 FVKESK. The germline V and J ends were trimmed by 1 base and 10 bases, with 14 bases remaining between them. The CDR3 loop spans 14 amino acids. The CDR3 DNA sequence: TGTGCCAGCAGCCAAGTTTGGCCTAGACAAACCATATATTTT. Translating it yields CASSQVWPRQTIYF.

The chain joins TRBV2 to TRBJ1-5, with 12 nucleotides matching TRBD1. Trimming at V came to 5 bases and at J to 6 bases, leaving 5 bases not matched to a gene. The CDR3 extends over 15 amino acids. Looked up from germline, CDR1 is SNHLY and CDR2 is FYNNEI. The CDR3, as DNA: TGTGCCAGCAGTTCGGGACAGGGGGCGGGTCAGCCCCAGCATTTT. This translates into CASSSGQGAGQPQHF.

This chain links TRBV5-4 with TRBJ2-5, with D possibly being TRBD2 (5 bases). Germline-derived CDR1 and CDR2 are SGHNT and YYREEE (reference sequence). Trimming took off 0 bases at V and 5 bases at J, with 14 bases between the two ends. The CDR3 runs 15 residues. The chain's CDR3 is CASSLVAGGRETQYF. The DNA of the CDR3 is TGTGCCAGCAGCTTGGTGGCCGGAGGTAGGGAGACCCAGTACTTC.

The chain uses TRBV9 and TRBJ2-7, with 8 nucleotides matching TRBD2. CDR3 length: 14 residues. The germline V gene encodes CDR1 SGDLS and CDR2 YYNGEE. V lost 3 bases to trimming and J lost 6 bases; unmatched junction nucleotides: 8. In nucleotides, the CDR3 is TGTGCCAGCAGCGCCGGACTAGCAGTGGGCGAGCAGTACTTC. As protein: CASSAGLAVGEQYF.

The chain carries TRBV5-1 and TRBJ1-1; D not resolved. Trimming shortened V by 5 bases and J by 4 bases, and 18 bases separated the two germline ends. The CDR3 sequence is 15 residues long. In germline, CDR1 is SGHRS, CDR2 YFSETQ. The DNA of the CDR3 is TGCGCCAGCAGGGAAGGGTCTTTAACTAGCACTGAAGCTTTCTTT. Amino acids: CASREGSLTSTEAFF.

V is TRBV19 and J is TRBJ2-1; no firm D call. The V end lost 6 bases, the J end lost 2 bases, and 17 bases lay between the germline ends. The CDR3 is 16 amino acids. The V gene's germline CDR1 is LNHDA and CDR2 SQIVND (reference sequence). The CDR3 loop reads CASRHLTSNTYNEQFF. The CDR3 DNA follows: TGTGCCAGTAGACATCTCACTTCAAATACCTACAATGAGCAGTTCTTC.

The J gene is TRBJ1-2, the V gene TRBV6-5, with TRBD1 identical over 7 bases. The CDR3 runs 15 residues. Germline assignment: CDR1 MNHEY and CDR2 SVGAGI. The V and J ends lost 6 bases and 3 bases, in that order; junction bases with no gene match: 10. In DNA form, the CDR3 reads TGTGCCAGCAGCCCCGGGGCAGGGGGTCACTATGGCTACACCTTC. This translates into CASSPGAGGHYGYTF.

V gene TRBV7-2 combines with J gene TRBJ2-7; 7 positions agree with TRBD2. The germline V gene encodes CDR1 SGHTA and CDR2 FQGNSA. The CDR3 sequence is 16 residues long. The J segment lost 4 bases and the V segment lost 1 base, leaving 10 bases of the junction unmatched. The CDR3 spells CASSLDEGGSGYEQYF. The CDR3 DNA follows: TGTGCCAGCAGCTTAGACGAGGGCGGGAGTGGGTACGAGCAGTACTTC.

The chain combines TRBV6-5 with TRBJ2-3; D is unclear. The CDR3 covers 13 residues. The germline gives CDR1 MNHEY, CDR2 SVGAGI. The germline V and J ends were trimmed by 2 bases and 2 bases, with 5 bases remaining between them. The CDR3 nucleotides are TGTGCCAGCAGTTACGGCCCCACAGATACGCAGTATTTT. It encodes CASSYGPTDTQYF.

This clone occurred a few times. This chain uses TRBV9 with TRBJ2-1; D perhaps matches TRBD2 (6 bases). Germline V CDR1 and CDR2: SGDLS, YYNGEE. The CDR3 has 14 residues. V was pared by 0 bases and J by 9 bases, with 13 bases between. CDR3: CASSVVASAAEQFF. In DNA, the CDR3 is TGTGCCAGCAGCGTAGTTGCTAGCGCCGCTGAGCAGTTCTTC.

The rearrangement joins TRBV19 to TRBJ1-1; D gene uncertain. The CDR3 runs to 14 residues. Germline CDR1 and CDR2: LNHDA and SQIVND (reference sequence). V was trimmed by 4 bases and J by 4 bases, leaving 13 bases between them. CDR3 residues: CASSTYRGVTEAFF. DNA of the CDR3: TGTGCCAGTAGTACATACAGAGGTGTCACTGAAGCTTTCTTT.

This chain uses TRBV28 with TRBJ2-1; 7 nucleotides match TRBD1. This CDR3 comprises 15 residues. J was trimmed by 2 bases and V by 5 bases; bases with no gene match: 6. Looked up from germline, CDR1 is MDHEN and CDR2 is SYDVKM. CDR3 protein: CASSPWDSPYNEQFF. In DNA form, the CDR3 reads TGTGCCAGCAGTCCCTGGGACAGCCCCTACAATGAGCAGTTCTTC.

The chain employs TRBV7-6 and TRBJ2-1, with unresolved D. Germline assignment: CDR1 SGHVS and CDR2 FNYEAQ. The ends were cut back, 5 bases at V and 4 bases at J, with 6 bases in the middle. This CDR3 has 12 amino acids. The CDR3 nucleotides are TGTGCCAGCAGCGCAGAATACAATGAGCAGTTCTTC. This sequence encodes CASSAEYNEQFF.